These T cell receptor beta chains were read from a single sample in a study of blood T cell repertoires in COVID-19. Sequencing was performed with immunoSEQ multiplex PCR; in TCRdb, only in-frame clones are kept and a portion is missing. The sample contains about 240,000 clones, 75% to 90% of which appear only once. The sequenced sample was PBMCs or T cells enriched from blood (not recorded which). Every receptor here comes from a woman aged 40 to 55 with acute COVID-19. Both conserved end residues are part of each CDR3. D genes are given only for firm matches. Size is omitted from some rows. Given values are once, few, many or a class for expanded clones.

size: NA
D: TRBD1
J: TRBJ1-5
V: TRBV6-5
CDR3: CASRRTGPSDQPQHF
DNA: TGTGCCAGCCGCCGGACAGGGCCATCGGATCAGCCCCAGCATTTT

size: NA
D: NA
J: TRBJ2-2
V: TRBV2
CDR3: CASSEIGGPNTGELFF
DNA: TGTGCCAGCAGTGAAATCGGGGGGCCGAACACCGGGGAGCTGTTTTTT

size: NA
D: NA
J: TRBJ2-7
V: TRBV11-1
CDR3: CASSLVSSYEQYF
DNA: TGTGCCAGCAGCTTAGTCAGCTCCTACGAGCAGTACTTC

size: NA
D: NA
J: TRBJ2-1
V: TRBV24-1
CDR3: CATSDPQGGGYNEQFF
DNA: TGTGCCACCAGTGATCCACAGGGTGGAGGCTACAATGAGCAGTTCTTC

size: once
D: TRBD2
J: TRBJ2-3
V: TRBV11-2
CDR3: CASSFQRESTDTQYF
DNA: TGTGCCAGCAGCTTCCAGCGGGAAAGCACAGATACGCAGTATTTT

size: NA
D: TRBD1
J: TRBJ1-2
V: TRBV5-4
CDR3: CASSPQTGGEFYGYTF
DNA: TGTGCCAGCAGCCCGCAGACAGGGGGCGAGTTCTATGGCTACACCTTC

size: NA
D: NA
J: TRBJ2-1
V: TRBV30
CDR3: CAWQSRVEQFF
DNA: TGTGCCTGGCAAAGCAGGGTCGAGCAGTTCTTC

size: NA
D: NA
J: TRBJ2-1
V: TRBV9
CDR3: CASSSNPDNEQFF
DNA: TGTGCCAGCAGCTCCAACCCAGACAATGAGCAGTTCTTC

size: NA
D: NA
J: TRBJ2-1
V: TRBV30
CDR3: CAWSPGDEQFF
DNA: TGTGCCTGGAGCCCAGGGGATGAGCAGTTCTTC

size: NA
D: TRBD2
J: TRBJ2-4
V: TRBV4-1
CDR3: CASSSGLAGVSKNIQYF
DNA: TGCGCCAGCAGCTCAGGACTAGCGGGAGTGTCCAAAAACATTCAGTACTTC

size: NA
D: TRBD1
J: TRBJ2-2
V: TRBV11-2
CDR3: CASSQDRSSTGELFF
DNA: TGTGCCAGCAGCCAGGACAGGTCGAGCACCGGGGAGCTGTTTTTT

size: few
D: TRBD1
J: TRBJ1-1
V: TRBV12-3/TRBV12-4
CDR3: CASSYRGNTEAFF
DNA: TGTGCCAGCAGTTACAGGGGGAACACTGAAGCTTTCTTT

size: few
D: NA
J: TRBJ2-6
V: TRBV19
CDR3: CASSQTGGANVLTF
DNA: TGTGCCAGTAGTCAGACGGGAGGGGCCAACGTCCTGACTTTC

size: NA
D: TRBD1
J: TRBJ2-7
V: TRBV30
CDR3: CAWSALKSTGFGVSYEQYF
DNA: TGTGCCTGGAGTGCATTAAAGTCGACAGGGTTTGGGGTTTCCTACGAGCAGTACTTC

size: NA
D: NA
J: TRBJ2-7
V: TRBV4-2
CDR3: CASSQDFGTTAEQYF
DNA: TGTGCCAGCAGCCAAGATTTCGGGACAACTGCCGAGCAGTACTTC

size: NA
D: NA
J: TRBJ1-5
V: TRBV28
CDR3: CASTPNTSNQPQHF
DNA: TGTGCCAGCACCCCCAACACGAGCAATCAGCCCCAGCATTTT

size: NA
D: TRBD1
J: TRBJ2-2
V: TRBV30
CDR3: CAWTGTVNTGELFF
DNA: TGTGCCTGGACAGGGACAGTTAACACCGGGGAGCTGTTTTTT

size: many
D: TRBD1
J: TRBJ2-7
V: TRBV6-5
CDR3: CASSRDRETYEQYF
DNA: TGTGCCAGCAGTAGGGACAGGGAAACCTACGAGCAGTACTTC

size: NA
D: NA
J: TRBJ2-1
V: TRBV5-1
CDR3: CASSLDPRGERDPTYNEQFF
DNA: TGCGCCAGCAGCTTGGACCCCAGGGGAGAACGGGATCCCACGTACAATGAGCAGTTCTTC

size: NA
D: NA
J: TRBJ1-2
V: TRBV29-1
CDR3: CSVEGAAGEAISGGYTF
DNA: TGCAGCGTTGAAGGGGCGGCAGGGGAGGCCATATCGGGAGGCTACACCTTT

size: NA
D: TRBD2
J: TRBJ2-2
V: TRBV9
CDR3: CASSVWDGRGGELFF
DNA: TGTGCCAGCAGCGTCTGGGACGGGAGGGGCGGGGAGCTGTTTTTT

size: once
D: TRBD1
J: TRBJ2-7
V: TRBV5-1
CDR3: CASSYGTGAYEQYF
DNA: TGCGCCAGCAGTTATGGGACAGGGGCCTACGAGCAGTACTTC

size: NA
D: NA
J: TRBJ2-3
V: TRBV5-1
CDR3: CASSPGPEDTQYF
DNA: TGCGCCAGCAGCCCTGGGCCAGAAGATACGCAGTATTTT

size: once
D: NA
J: TRBJ2-7
V: TRBV9
CDR3: CASSTGERASYEQYF
DNA: TGTGCCAGCAGCACCGGGGAGCGGGCTTCCTACGAGCAGTACTTC

size: NA
D: TRBD2
J: TRBJ2-3
V: TRBV19
CDR3: CASTITGLYTDTQYF
DNA: TGTGCCAGTACCATAACGGGACTATACACAGATACGCAGTATTTT

size: once
D: TRBD2
J: TRBJ2-7
V: TRBV3-1/TRBV3-2
CDR3: CASSRTSGRSHHEQYF
DNA: TGTGCCAGCAGTAGGACTAGCGGGAGGTCCCACCACGAGCAGTACTTC

size: NA
D: TRBD2
J: TRBJ2-5
V: TRBV10-1
CDR3: CASSLAGEGETQYF
DNA: TGCGCCAGCTCTCTAGCGGGAGAAGGGGAGACCCAGTACTTC

size: NA
D: NA
J: TRBJ1-1
V: TRBV29-1
CDR3: CSVGTNRDLGTEAFF
DNA: TGCAGCGTTGGGACAAACAGGGATTTGGGCACTGAAGCTTTCTTT

size: NA
D: TRBD1
J: TRBJ1-5
V: TRBV19
CDR3: CASSDRASNQPQHF
DNA: TGTGCCAGTAGCGACAGGGCTAGCAATCAGCCCCAGCATTTT

size: once
D: NA
J: TRBJ1-5
V: TRBV10-2
CDR3: CASSSKTGAGAMQPQHF
DNA: TGCGCCAGCAGTTCAAAGACAGGCGCGGGGGCAATGCAGCCCCAGCATTTT

size: NA
D: TRBD2
J: TRBJ2-1
V: TRBV19
CDR3: CASSIGTSGRAFYNEQFF
DNA: TGTGCCAGTAGTATTGGGACTAGCGGGAGGGCCTTCTACAATGAGCAGTTCTTC

size: once
D: TRBD1
J: TRBJ1-5
V: TRBV28
CDR3: CASSHRGRDQPQHF
DNA: TGTGCCAGCAGCCACAGGGGGCGGGATCAGCCCCAGCATTTT

size: NA
D: NA
J: TRBJ2-6
V: TRBV23-1
CDR3: CASIPWGAGANVLTF
DNA: TGCGCCAGCATCCCTTGGGGGGCTGGGGCCAACGTCCTGACTTTC

size: NA
D: NA
J: TRBJ1-1
V: TRBV6-4
CDR3: CASSADRNTEAFF
DNA: TGTGCCAGCAGTGCTGACAGGAACACTGAAGCTTTCTTT

size: NA
D: TRBD1
J: TRBJ2-7
V: TRBV18
CDR3: CASSPGQGVFHEQYF
DNA: TGTGCCAGCTCACCAGGACAGGGGGTCTTTCACGAGCAGTACTTC

size: NA
D: NA
J: TRBJ2-2
V: TRBV18
CDR3: CASSPPIDTGELFF
DNA: TGTGCCAGCTCACCACCGATAGATACCGGGGAGCTGTTTTTT

size: NA
D: TRBD1
J: TRBJ1-2
V: TRBV19
CDR3: CASSGDRVIGYTF
DNA: TGTGCCAGTAGTGGGGACAGGGTCATCGGCTACACCTTC

size: NA
D: NA
J: TRBJ2-1
V: TRBV29-1
CDR3: CSPSTGSNEQFF
DNA: TGCAGCCCTTCAACAGGGAGCAATGAGCAGTTCTTC

size: NA
D: NA
J: TRBJ2-7
V: TRBV20-1
CDR3: CSASPQEQYF
DNA: TGCAGTGCTAGTCCCCAAGAGCAGTACTTC

size: NA
D: NA
J: TRBJ1-5
V: TRBV21-1
CDR3: CASSPPSPNRVTNQPQHF
DNA: TGTGCCAGCAGCCCGCCGAGCCCTAACAGGGTTACCAATCAGCCCCAGCATTTT